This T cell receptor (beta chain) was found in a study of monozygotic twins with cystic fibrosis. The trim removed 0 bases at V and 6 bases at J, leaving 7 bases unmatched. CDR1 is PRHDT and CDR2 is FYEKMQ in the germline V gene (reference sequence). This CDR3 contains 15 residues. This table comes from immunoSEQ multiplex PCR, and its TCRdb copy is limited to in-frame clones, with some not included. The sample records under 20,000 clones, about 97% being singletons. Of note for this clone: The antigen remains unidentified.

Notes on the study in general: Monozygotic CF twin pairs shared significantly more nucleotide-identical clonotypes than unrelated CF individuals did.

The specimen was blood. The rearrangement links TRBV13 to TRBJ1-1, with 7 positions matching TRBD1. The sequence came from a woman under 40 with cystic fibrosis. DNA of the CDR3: TGTGCCAGCAGCTTAGGCCCCAACCAGGGGGCTGAAGCTTTCTTT. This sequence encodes CASSLGPNQGAEAFF. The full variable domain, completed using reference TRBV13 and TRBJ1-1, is AAGVIQSPRHLIKEKRETATLKCYPIPRHDTVYWYQQGPGQDPQFLISFYEKMQSDKGSIPDRFSAQQFSDYHSELNMSSLELGDSALYFCASSLGPNQGAEAFFGQGTRLTVV.